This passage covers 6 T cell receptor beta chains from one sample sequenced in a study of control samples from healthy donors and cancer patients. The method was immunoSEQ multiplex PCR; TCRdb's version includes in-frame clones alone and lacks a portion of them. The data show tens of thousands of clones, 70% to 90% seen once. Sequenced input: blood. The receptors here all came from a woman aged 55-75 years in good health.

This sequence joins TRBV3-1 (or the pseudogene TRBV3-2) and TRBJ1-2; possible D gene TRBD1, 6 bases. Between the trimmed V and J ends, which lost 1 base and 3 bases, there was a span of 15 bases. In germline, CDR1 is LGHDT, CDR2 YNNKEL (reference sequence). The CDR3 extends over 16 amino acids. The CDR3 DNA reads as TGTGCCAGCAGCCAAGGCGCAGGGGTGGACTACTATGGCTACACCTTC. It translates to CASSQGAGVDYYGYTF.

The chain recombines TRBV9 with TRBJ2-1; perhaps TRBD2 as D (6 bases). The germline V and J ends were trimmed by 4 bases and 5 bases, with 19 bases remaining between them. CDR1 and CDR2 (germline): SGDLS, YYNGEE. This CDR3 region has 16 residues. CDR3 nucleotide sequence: TGTGCCAGCAGCTCTCCGGGACTCCCATCCAACAATGAGCAGTTCTTC. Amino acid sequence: CASSSPGLPSNNEQFF.

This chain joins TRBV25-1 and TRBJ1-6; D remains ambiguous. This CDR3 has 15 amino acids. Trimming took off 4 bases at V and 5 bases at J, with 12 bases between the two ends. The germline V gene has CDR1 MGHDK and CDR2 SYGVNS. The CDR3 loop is CASSGPGPDNSPLHF. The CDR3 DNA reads TGTGCCAGCAGTGGACCGGGCCCCGATAATTCACCCCTCCACTTT.

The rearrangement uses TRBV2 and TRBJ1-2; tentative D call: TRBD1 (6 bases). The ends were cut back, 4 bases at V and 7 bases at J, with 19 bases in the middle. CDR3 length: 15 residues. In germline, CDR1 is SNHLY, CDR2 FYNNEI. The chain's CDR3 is CASSAQGFLSPGYTF. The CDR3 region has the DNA TGTGCCAGCAGTGCACAGGGTTTCCTCAGTCCTGGCTACACCTTC. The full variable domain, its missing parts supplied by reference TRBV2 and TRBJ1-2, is EPEVTQTPSHQVTQMGQEVILRCVPISNHLYFYWYRQILGQKVEFLVSFYNNEISEKSEIFDDQFSVERPDGSNFTLKIRSTKLEDSAMYFCASSAQGFLSPGYTFGSGTRLTVV.

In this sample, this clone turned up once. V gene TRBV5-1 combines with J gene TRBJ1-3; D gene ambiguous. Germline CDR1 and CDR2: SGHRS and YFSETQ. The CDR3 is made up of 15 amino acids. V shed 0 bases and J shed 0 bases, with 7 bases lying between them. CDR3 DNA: TGCGCCAGCAGCTTGGACATCAGCTCTGGAAACACCATATATTTT. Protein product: CASSLDISSGNTIYF. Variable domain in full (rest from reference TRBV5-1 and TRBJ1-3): KAGVTQTPRYLIKTRGQQVTLSCSPISGHRSVSWYQQTPGQGLQFLFEYFSETQRNKGNFPGRFSGRQFSNSRSEMNVSTLELGDSALYLCASSLDISSGNTIYFGEGSWLTVV.

The CDR3 spells CASSLALAGATADTQYF. The CDR3, as DNA: TGTGCCAGCAGCTTGGCCTTGGCGGGGGCCACCGCAGATACGCAGTATTTT. The gene calls are TRBV5-4 and TRBJ2-3; the D gene is possibly TRBD2 (7 bases). The CDR3 consists of 17 residues. V dropped 0 bases and J dropped 4 bases, with 18 bases sitting between them. CDR1 SGHNT and CDR2 YYREEE come from the germline V gene (reference sequence). The full variable domain, rest sourced from reference TRBV5-4 and TRBJ2-3, is ETGVTQSPTHLIKTRGQQVTLRCSSQSGHNTVSWYQQALGQGPQFIFQYYREEENGRGNFPPRFSGLQFPNYSSELNVNALELDDSALYLCASSLALAGATADTQYFGPGTRLTVL.